This entry lists 29 T cell receptor beta chains sequenced from one sample in a study of human T cells and chemical hapten exposure (dated by TCRdb to about 2021). Reading the label with the study, this specimen's time point is: patch test 1, 2 weeks after DPC sensitization. Read against the paper, the sample's treatment or condition label means: therapeutic diphenylcyclopropenone sensitization with weekly scalp DPC. The library was produced with RACE. The reads were generated on a NextSeq 500. Using fastp at Q25 and MiXCR, TCRdb reprocessed the public reads and kept productive beta chains. Rows with a matching CDR3 protein are joined into one entry that keeps the most common DNA and genes. This sample has more than 150,000 distinct CDR3 sequences in its table, and 14% of those were observed once. The biggest ten clones account for less than 2% of the sample. This specimen consisted of whole blood, obtained in connection with sensitization to the hapten diphenylcyclopropenone (DPC). Receptor source: a woman in her thirties with alopecia areata. Some clones in this sample may be carry-over from other donors' samples.

A few counts support this clonotype. This chain joins TRBV6-2 or TRBV6-3 and TRBJ1-1; no clear D. Per germline, CDR1 MNHEY and CDR2 SVGEGT. The V end was cut by 8 bases, the J end by 3 bases, with 10 bases between. The CDR3 length is 12 residues. The CDR3 loop is CASREGHTEAFF. The CDR3 DNA is TGTGCCAGCCGCGAGGGTCACACTGAAGCTTTCTTT.

J is TRBJ2-7 and V is TRBV20-1; no definite D call. V lost 2 bases, J lost 1 base, and 6 bases lay in between. CDR3 length: 12 residues. The germline V gene encodes CDR1 DFQATT and CDR2 SNEGSKA (reference sequence). The CDR3 coding sequence is TGCAGTGCTAGATACGGTTCCTACGAGCAGTACTTC. Its translation: CSARYGSYEQYF.

This clonotype was recorded many times. The genes are TRBV7-6 and TRBJ2-3; no definite D call. Germline V lookup: CDR1 SGHVS, CDR2 FNYEAQ. The CDR3 totals 14 residues. V gave up 2 bases and J gave up 2 bases, with 8 bases separating them. The CDR3: CASSLRQHTDTQYF. The CDR3 DNA is TGTGCCAGCAGCTTACGGCAGCACACAGATACGCAGTATTTT. Variable domain in full (rest from reference TRBV7-6 and TRBJ2-3): GAGVSQSPRYKVTKRGQDVALRCDPISGHVSLYWYRQALGQGPEFLTYFNYEAQQDKSGLPNDRFSAERPEGSISTLTIQRTEQRDSAMYRCASSLRQHTDTQYFGPGTRLTVL.

The rearrangement joins TRBV28 to TRBJ2-3; 8 bases fit TRBD2. This CDR3 is 16 amino acids long. Unmatched junction bases numbered 10, after V lost 6 bases and J lost 2 bases. Germline assignment: CDR1 MDHEN and CDR2 SYDVKM. CDR3 in DNA: TGTGCCAGCAGCCCCCCCCGGGGGGGTTCCACAGATACGCAGTATTTT. This sequence encodes CASSPPRGGSTDTQYF.

V and J are TRBV6-1 and TRBJ2-3; tentative D call: TRBD1 (7 bases). Deletions cut 6 bases from V and 5 bases from J, with 12 bases between. CDR1 and CDR2 (germline): MNHNS, SASEGT. This CDR3 is built from 13 residues. The CDR3 is CASRYRGGDTQYF. The CDR3 DNA reads as TGTGCCAGCAGGTACAGGGGAGGAGATACGCAGTATTTT.

In its sample, this clonotype was seen a few times. This rearrangement joins TRBV11-1 to TRBJ2-7; D perhaps matches TRBD1 (5 bases). Trimming left V 4 bases short and J 5 bases short, with 12 bases between. Germline V CDR1 and CDR2: SGHAT, FQDESV (reference sequence). This CDR3 is 13 amino acids long. This chain's CDR3 is CASSWSRADEQYF. CDR3 nucleotide sequence: TGTGCCAGCAGCTGGTCCAGGGCCGACGAGCAGTACTTC.

The V call is TRBV2, the J call TRBJ1-2, with D unclear. The CDR3 sequence is 15 residues long. Germline values: CDR1 SNHLY, CDR2 FYNNEI. The V gene lost 4 bases and the J gene lost 3 bases, with 15 bases spanning the gap. For the CDR3, the DNA is TGTGCCAGCAGTGGAAGGGCGGCGCAGGACTATGGCTACACCTTC. It is translated as CASSGRAAQDYGYTF.

The gene calls are TRBV3-1 and TRBJ2-1, with D perhaps TRBD2 (6 bases). The CDR3 spans 15 residues. Trimming took 4 bases from V and 4 from J, leaving 14 bases between them. Germline CDR1 is LGHDT and CDR2 is YNNKEL (reference sequence). The DNA of the CDR3 is TGTGCCAGCAGCCGGGGACTGCAAATTTACAATGAGCAGTTCTTC. It specifies CASSRGLQIYNEQFF.

CDR3 in amino acids: CASNVQGSSEAFF. The CDR3 DNA sequence: TGTGCCAGCAATGTACAGGGTAGTTCCGAAGCTTTCTTT. This chain links TRBV12-3 or TRBV12-4 with TRBJ1-1; tentative D call: TRBD1 (6 bases). The CDR3 spans 13 residues. The V gene lost 7 bases and the J gene lost 8 bases, with 17 bases spanning the gap.

This clonotype was observed a handful of times. The rearrangement joins TRBV5-4 to TRBJ2-2, with TRBD2 identical over 8 bases. Germline V gene data show CDR1 as SGHNT and CDR2 as YYREEE (reference sequence). Losses at the gene ends were 4 bases for V and 7 bases for J; bases not matched to a gene: 9. The CDR3 runs to 15 residues. As DNA, the CDR3 is TGTGCCAGCAGCGCCCGGGGGGGCCACGGCGGGGAGCTGTTTTTT. Translating it yields CASSARGGHGGELFF.

This clonotype came up a few times. The chain links TRBV5-1 to TRBJ1-1, with D possibly TRBD1 on 5 matching bases. With 1 base removed from V and 0 bases from J, the gap between germline ends came to 19 bases. The CDR3 spans 18 residues. The germline V gene has CDR1 SGHRS and CDR2 YFSETQ. CDR3 in DNA: TGCGCCAGCAGCTTGAAGTTTCTGCGACAGAGGATGAACACTGAAGCTTTCTTT. It encodes CASSLKFLRQRMNTEAFF.

The rearrangement uses TRBV25-1 and TRBJ2-6, with TRBD1 matching over 7 bases. The V gene's germline CDR1 is MGHDK and CDR2 SYGVNS. The CDR3 is 15 residues long. Trimming at V came to 3 bases and at J to 2 bases, leaving 1 base not matched to a gene. The CDR3 DNA is TGTGCCAGCAGTGATAGGGGGCCTGGGGCCAACGTCCTGACTTTC. Protein product: CASSDRGPGANVLTF.

With respect to this clonotype: One end of the junction varies from germline; a read error may be responsible. This chain joins TRBV2 and TRBJ1-5; D unresolved. Looked up from germline, CDR1 is SNHLY and CDR2 is FYNNEI. This CDR3 spans 15 amino acids. DNA of the CDR3: TGTGCCAGCAGCGGACTACCCACTAGCGATCAGCCCCAGCATTTT. It is translated as CASSGLPTSDQPQHF.

The chain combines TRBV30 with TRBJ1-5; D is ambiguous. The V end lost 4 bases, the J end lost 0 bases, and 10 bases lay between the germline ends. Germline loops: CDR1 GTSNPN, CDR2 SVGIG (reference sequence). CDR3 length equals 14 residues. In DNA form, the CDR3 reads TGTGCCTGGAACCGCGGGAATAGCAATCAGCCCCAGCATTTT. Translated, it gives CAWNRGNSNQPQHF.

This clonotype was seen at least ten times. The chain combines TRBV30 with TRBJ1-6; D call uncertain. The CDR3 loop spans 13 amino acids. CDR1 GTSNPN and CDR2 SVGIG come from the germline V gene (reference sequence). V lost 4 bases to trimming and J lost 3 bases, with 7 bases between them. Here the CDR3 reads CAWNDGYNSPLHF. The CDR3 nucleotides are TGTGCCTGGAATGACGGCTATAATTCACCCCTCCACTTT.

J is TRBJ2-3 and V is TRBV6-2 or TRBV6-3; D perhaps matches TRBD2 (6 bases). Germline V gives CDR1 MNHEY, CDR2 SVGEGT. The CDR3 has 14 residues. V lost 0 bases and J lost 4, with 8 bases in between. DNA of the CDR3: TGTGCCAGCAGTTACTCGACTAGATCAGATACGCAGTATTTT. Protein sequence: CASSYSTRSDTQYF.

The chain carries TRBV11-3 and TRBJ2-5; D may be TRBD2 (7 bases). Per germline, CDR1 SGHNT and CDR2 YENEEA. The germline V and J ends were trimmed by 1 base and 0 bases, with 12 bases remaining between them. This CDR3 region has 16 residues. The CDR3 loop reads CASSLGVGGDQETQYF. CDR3 bases: TGTGCCAGCAGCTTAGGGGTAGGGGGGGACCAAGAGACCCAGTACTTC.

The chain recombines TRBV7-9 with TRBJ1-2; 11 bases agree with TRBD1. Germline assignment: CDR1 SEHNR and CDR2 FQNEAQ (reference sequence). The V gene end was trimmed by 0 bases and the J gene end by 5 bases; junction bases not matched to a gene: 2. CDR3 length: 15 amino acids. CDR3 sequence: CASSLAGQGVYGYTF. DNA for the CDR3: TGTGCCAGCAGCTTAGCGGGACAGGGGGTATATGGCTACACCTTC.

The gene calls are TRBV7-2 and TRBJ2-3, with 8 bases matching TRBD2. CDR1 SGHTA and CDR2 FQGNSA come from the germline V gene. The trim removed 10 bases at V and 8 bases at J, leaving 11 bases unmatched. CDR3 length equals 13 residues. This chain's CDR3 is CATGGAHGGTQYF. The CDR3 bases are TGTGCCACGGGAGGGGCCCATGGGGGTACGCAGTATTTT.

This clonotype was counted ten times or more. This chain uses TRBV5-1 with TRBJ2-2, with D possibly matching TRBD1 (5 bases). Germline loops: CDR1 SGHRS, CDR2 YFSETQ. CDR3 size: 13 residues. V was shortened by 4 bases and J by 2 bases, with 6 bases between the two germline ends. This chain's CDR3 is CASSRGNTGELFF. The CDR3 nucleotides read TGCGCCAGCAGCAGGGGCAACACCGGGGAGCTGTTTTTT.

This clonotype has only a few counts. The chain couples TRBV20-1 to TRBJ2-5, with TRBD1 as a possible D gene (7 bases). This CDR3 spans 14 amino acids. The ends were cut back, 3 bases at V and 5 bases at J, with 16 bases in the middle. Looked up from germline, CDR1 is DFQATT and CDR2 is SNEGSKA (reference sequence). Here the CDR3 reads CSASRQGGQETQYF. The CDR3 nucleotides are TGCAGTGCTAGTAGACAGGGAGGACAGGAGACCCAGTACTTC.

The J gene is TRBJ2-7, the V gene TRBV29-1; 8 bases align to TRBD1. With V trimmed by 5 bases and J by 7 bases, 7 bases remained unmatched. This CDR3 is 12 amino acids long. Germline V gives CDR1 SQVTM, CDR2 ANQGSEA. CDR3 protein: CSVLQGAREQYF. In DNA form, the CDR3 reads TGCAGCGTTCTGCAGGGGGCGAGGGAGCAGTACTTC.

The rearrangement uses TRBV27 and TRBJ2-7; TRBD1 agrees at 10 bases. Per the germline V gene, CDR1 is MNHEY and CDR2 is SMNVEV (reference sequence). Losses at the gene ends were 2 bases for V and 0 bases for J; bases not matched to a gene: 4. This CDR3 contains 16 residues. CDR3 loop: CASSLKGQGPSYEQYF. The CDR3 DNA follows: TGTGCCAGCAGTTTAAAGGGACAGGGGCCCTCCTACGAGCAGTACTTC.

The gene calls are TRBV4-3 and TRBJ2-2; D ambiguous. The ends were cut back, 3 bases at V and 4 bases at J, with 9 bases in the middle. The germline CDR1 and CDR2 sequences are LGHNA and YSLEER. The CDR3 runs 14 residues. CDR3 amino acids: CASSQSTGTGELFF. In nucleotides, the CDR3 is TGCGCCAGCAGCCAGTCGACGGGCACCGGGGAGCTGTTTTTT.

The genes are TRBV7-2 and TRBJ1-1; D unclear. The CDR3 loop spans 10 amino acids. The V end lost 5 bases, the J end lost 11 bases, and 9 bases lay between the germline ends. Germline CDR1 is SGHTA and CDR2 is FQGNSA. The CDR3 DNA reads TGTGCCAGCAGCGGAGGGAAGGCTTTCTTT. Translated, it gives CASSGGKAFF.

The gene calls are TRBV18 and TRBJ2-1; D may match TRBD1 or TRBD2 (5 bases each). The V end was cut by 2 bases, the J end by 3 bases, with 8 bases between. The CDR3 has 14 residues. Looked up from germline, CDR1 is KGHSH and CDR2 is LQKENI. This CDR3 reads CASSPRGVYNEQFF. CDR3 DNA sequence: TGTGCCAGCTCACCAAGAGGGGTCTACAATGAGCAGTTCTTC. Supplemented by reference TRBV18 and TRBJ2-1, the full variable domain reads NAGVMQNPRHLVRRRGQEARLRCSPMKGHSHVYWYRQLPEEGLKFMVYLQKENIIDESGMPKERFSAEFPKEGPSILRIQQVVRGDSAAYFCASSPRGVYNEQFFGPGTRLTVL.

This clonotype was counted a few times. The chain employs TRBV19 and TRBJ2-7, with D perhaps matching TRBD1 (5 bases). The CDR3 loop spans 16 amino acids. CDR1 and CDR2 from the germline V gene are LNHDA and SQIVND (reference sequence). V lost 1 base, J lost 0 bases, and 13 bases lay in between. CDR3 loop: CASSIANRPSSYEQYF. The CDR3 nucleotides read TGTGCCAGTAGTATAGCAAACAGGCCGAGCTCCTACGAGCAGTACTTC.

This clonotype was detected only a few times. V is TRBV28 and J is TRBJ2-2; a possible D gene is TRBD1 (5 bases). V was pared by 3 bases and J by 1 base, with 9 bases between. This CDR3 is 15 amino acids long. Germline CDR1 MDHEN, CDR2 SYDVKM. The CDR3 is CASSFRQGNTGELFF. As DNA, the CDR3 is TGTGCCAGCAGTTTTAGGCAGGGGAACACCGGGGAGCTGTTTTTT.

At least ten counts were recorded for this clonotype. The gene calls are TRBV29-1 and TRBJ2-7; TRBD1 matches 11 bases. Per germline, CDR1 SQVTM and CDR2 ANQGSEA. The CDR3 length is 14 residues. Trimming took 5 bases from V and 2 from J; bases not matched to a gene: 5. The CDR3 protein is CSVKLDRGPYEQYF. In DNA, the CDR3 is TGCAGCGTTAAACTGGACAGGGGGCCCTACGAGCAGTACTTC.